What follows are 16 T cell receptor beta chains derived from one specimen sequenced in a study of Ad26.COV2.S vaccination and SARS-CoV-2 variants. Noted treatment: some 20 received Ad26.COV2.S at low or high dose, single or two shots; 5 received placebo; per-sample allocation not given. The samples were gathered on day 63 after the first injection of vaccine or placebo. Sequencing was performed with immunoSEQ multiplex PCR; in TCRdb, only in-frame clones are kept and a portion is missing. The sample consists of around 450,000 clones, 75% to 95% of them appearing once. Specimen: peripheral blood, collected in a trial of Ad26.COV2.S vaccine versus placebo. The receptors stem from a person between 18 and 60 years old who received the Ad26.COV2.S COVID-19 vaccine or a placebo.

Worth noting for this clone: The same CDR3 arises from other DNA sequences in this sample as well. This chain links TRBV12-3 or TRBV12-4 with TRBJ2-5; no clear D gene. CDR3 size: 12 residues. Trimming removed 1 base from V and 5 bases from J, with 5 bases in between. The CDR3 spells CASSLGRETQYF. In DNA, the CDR3 is TGTGCCAGCAGTTTAGGTCGGGAGACCCAGTACTTC.

The V and J genes are TRBV30 and TRBJ2-1, with 7 bases lining up with TRBD2. The CDR3 extends over 14 amino acids. V was pared by 1 base and J by 2 bases, with 2 bases of the junction left unmatched. Germline CDR1 GTSNPN, CDR2 SVGIG (reference sequence). The chain's CDR3 is CAWSETSPYNEQFF. The DNA of the CDR3 is TGTGCCTGGAGTGAGACTAGCCCCTACAATGAGCAGTTCTTC.

This clone came up once. This rearrangement joins TRBV28 to TRBJ2-7, with TRBD2 identical over 7 bases. V shed 6 bases and J 0 bases; nucleotides not matched to a gene: 8. From germline, CDR1 is MDHEN and CDR2 SYDVKM. This CDR3 contains 15 residues. CDR3 nucleotide sequence: TGTGCCAGCAGACTGGGGCTAGCGGACTCCTACGAGCAGTACTTC. Encoded protein: CASRLGLADSYEQYF.

The chain links TRBV30 to TRBJ2-1, with TRBD2 matching over 7 bases. The V gene's germline CDR1 is GTSNPN and CDR2 SVGIG (reference sequence). The J segment lost 3 bases and the V segment lost 2 bases, leaving 7 bases of the junction unmatched. The length of the CDR3 is 15 residues. The CDR3 loop reads CAWSNKGLNYNEQFF. The CDR3 nucleotides are TGTGCCTGGAGTAACAAGGGACTAAACTACAATGAGCAGTTCTTC.

This chain uses TRBV21-1 with TRBJ1-6. TRBV21-1 is an annotated pseudogene. This CDR3 region has 18 residues. CDR3 coding DNA: TGTGCCAGCAGCAACCCCGGGTTCCAATTCCTAAATAATTCACCCCTCCACTTT. Residues: CASSNPGFQFLNNSPLHF.

The chain employs TRBV14 and TRBJ2-7; D is ambiguous. Germline V gene sequence: CDR1 SGHDN, CDR2 FVKESK. V lost 0 bases and J 8 bases, leaving 8 bases between the germline ends. This CDR3 has 12 residues. The CDR3 region is CASSQDVRQQYF. The DNA of the CDR3 is TGTGCCAGCAGCCAAGATGTTCGACAGCAGTACTTC.

The rearrangement joins TRBV15 to TRBJ2-3, with D possibly TRBD2 on 5 matching bases. CDR1 is LNHNV and CDR2 is YYDKDF in the germline V gene (reference sequence). CDR3 length: 14 residues. V lost 0 bases to trimming and J lost 5 bases, with 9 bases between them. The CDR3 DNA follows: TGTGCCACCAGCAGAGACCTGGCGGGAGATACGCAGTATTTT. It is translated as CATSRDLAGDTQYF.

The J gene is TRBJ2-7, the V gene TRBV10-3; tentatively, D is TRBD2 (5 bases). There are 13 residues in the CDR3. Trimming cost V 3 bases and J 4 bases, with 10 bases left between them. Germline loops: CDR1 ENHRY, CDR2 SYGVKD. DNA of the CDR3: TGTGCCATCAGTGACGGGGATCTGTACGAGCAGTACTTC. Its translation is CAISDGDLYEQYF.

The chain joins TRBV7-3 to TRBJ2-7; 9 bases line up with TRBD2. This CDR3 spans 14 amino acids. Per germline, CDR1 SGHTA and CDR2 FQGTGA. Trimming removed 2 bases from V and 4 bases from J; junction bases left unmatched: 3. CDR3: CASSLVAGVYEQYF. As DNA, the CDR3 is TGTGCCAGCAGCTTAGTAGCGGGAGTATACGAGCAGTACTTC.

The rearrangement links TRBV7-9 to TRBJ1-5, with D possibly TRBD1 on 5 matching bases. This CDR3 region has 14 residues. Between the trimmed V and J ends, which lost 2 bases and 5 bases, there was a span of 10 bases. The germline V gene encodes CDR1 SEHNR and CDR2 FQNEAQ (reference sequence). The CDR3 loop is CASSLSTADQPQHF. CDR3 DNA sequence: TGTGCCAGCAGCTTATCGACAGCCGATCAGCCCCAGCATTTT.

The chain employs TRBV3-1 (or the pseudogene TRBV3-2) and TRBJ2-1; 10 bases are shared with TRBD2. This CDR3 comprises 13 residues. Germline loops: CDR1 LGHDT, CDR2 YNNKEL (reference sequence). V trimming: 3 bases; J trimming: 10 bases; junction bases outside the gene matches: 3. CDR3 coding DNA: TGTGCCAGCAGCCACGAACTAGCGGGAGAGCAGTTCTTC. Amino acids: CASSHELAGEQFF.

V and J are TRBV2 and TRBJ2-1; 7 bases align to TRBD1. The CDR3 extends over 14 amino acids. V was pared by 8 bases and J by 6 bases, with 10 bases of the junction left unmatched. The germline CDR1 and CDR2 sequences are SNHLY and FYNNEI. CDR3 sequence reads: CASGQARTLNEQFF. DNA of the CDR3: TGTGCCAGCGGACAGGCTAGGACCCTCAATGAGCAGTTCTTC.

The rearrangement joins TRBV6-4 to TRBJ2-6; TRBD2 aligns across 11 bases. Looked up from germline, CDR1 is MRHNA and CDR2 is SNTAGT. J gave up 0 bases and V 5 bases, and 3 bases lay outside the gene matches. The CDR3 runs to 17 residues. The CDR3 spells CASSSLAGGSGANVLTF. The DNA for the CDR3 is TGTGCCAGCAGTTCTCTAGCGGGAGGCTCTGGGGCCAACGTCCTGACTTTC.

DNA of the CDR3: TGCGCCAGCCAACGGTATGGCTACACCTTC. This codes for CASQRYGYTF. The chain has TRBV23-1 and TRBJ1-2; D not resolved. TRBV23-1 is an ORF, and what it does is uncertain. The length of the CDR3 is 10 residues. With 8 bases removed from V and 5 bases from J, the gap between germline ends came to 6 bases.

J is TRBJ2-5 and V is TRBV27; 11 bases line up with TRBD2. V was clipped by 5 bases and J by 4 bases; unmatched bases: 3. Germline V gene data show CDR1 as MNHEY and CDR2 as SMNVEV (reference sequence). The CDR3 has 14 residues. The DNA of the CDR3 is TGTGCCAGCAGTCTACTAGCGGGAGCAGAGACCCAGTACTTC. Its protein product is CASSLLAGAETQYF.

For this clone: Relative to the germline gene, one junction end is altered; a read error may explain this. This sequence joins TRBV10-3 and TRBJ2-3; 9 bases agree with TRBD2. This CDR3 has 15 residues. Germline CDR1 ENHRY, CDR2 SYGVKD. The CDR3 bases are TGTGCCACCAGTACTCTAGCGGGGCCCACAGATACGCAGTATTTT. As protein: CATSTLAGPTDTQYF.